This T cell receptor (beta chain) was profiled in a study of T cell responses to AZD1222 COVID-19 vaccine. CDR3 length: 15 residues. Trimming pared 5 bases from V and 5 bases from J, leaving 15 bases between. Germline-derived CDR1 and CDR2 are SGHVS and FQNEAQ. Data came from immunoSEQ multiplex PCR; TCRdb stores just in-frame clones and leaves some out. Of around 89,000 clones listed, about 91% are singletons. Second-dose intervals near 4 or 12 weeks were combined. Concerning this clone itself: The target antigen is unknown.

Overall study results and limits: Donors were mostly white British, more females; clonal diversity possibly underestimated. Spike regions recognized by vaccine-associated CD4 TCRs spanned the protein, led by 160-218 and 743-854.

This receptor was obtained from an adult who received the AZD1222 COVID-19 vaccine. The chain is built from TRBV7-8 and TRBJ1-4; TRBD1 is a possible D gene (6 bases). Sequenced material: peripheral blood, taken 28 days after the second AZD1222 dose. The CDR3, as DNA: TGTGCCAGCAGCCTAATAGGGGGAATCAATGAAAAACTGTTTTTT. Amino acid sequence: CASSLIGGINEKLFF.